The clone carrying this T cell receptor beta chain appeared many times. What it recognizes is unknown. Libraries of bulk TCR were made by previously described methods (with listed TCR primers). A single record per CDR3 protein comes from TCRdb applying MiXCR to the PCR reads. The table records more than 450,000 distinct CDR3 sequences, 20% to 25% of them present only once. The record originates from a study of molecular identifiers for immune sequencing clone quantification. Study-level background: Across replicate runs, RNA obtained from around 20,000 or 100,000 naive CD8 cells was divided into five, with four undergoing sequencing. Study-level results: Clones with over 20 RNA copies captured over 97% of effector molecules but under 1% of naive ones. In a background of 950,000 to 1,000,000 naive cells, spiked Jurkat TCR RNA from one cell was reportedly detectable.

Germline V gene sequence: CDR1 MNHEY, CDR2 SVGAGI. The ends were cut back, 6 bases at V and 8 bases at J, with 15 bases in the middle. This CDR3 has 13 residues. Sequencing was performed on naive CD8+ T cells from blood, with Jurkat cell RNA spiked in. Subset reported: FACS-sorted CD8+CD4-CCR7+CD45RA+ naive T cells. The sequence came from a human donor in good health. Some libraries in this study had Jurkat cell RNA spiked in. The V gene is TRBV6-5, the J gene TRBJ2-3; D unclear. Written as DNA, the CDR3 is TGTGCCAGCAGGGACCGGACCTTTGTTACGCAGTATTTT. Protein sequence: CASRDRTFVTQYF.